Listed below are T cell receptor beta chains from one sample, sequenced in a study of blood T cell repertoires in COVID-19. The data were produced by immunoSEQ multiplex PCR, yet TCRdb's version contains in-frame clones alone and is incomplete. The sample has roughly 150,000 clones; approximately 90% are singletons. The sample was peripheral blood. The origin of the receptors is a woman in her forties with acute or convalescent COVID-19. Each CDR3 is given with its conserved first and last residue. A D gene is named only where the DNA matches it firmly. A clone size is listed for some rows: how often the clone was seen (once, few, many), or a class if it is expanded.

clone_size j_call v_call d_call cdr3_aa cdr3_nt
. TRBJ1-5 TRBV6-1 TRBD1 CASSEWDRTSNQPQHF TGTGCCAGCAGTGAATGGGACAGGACCAGCAATCAGCCCCAGCATTTT
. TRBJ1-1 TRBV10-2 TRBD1 CASLNRDRGKLNTEAFF TGCGCCAGCTTAAACCGGGACAGGGGGAAGTTGAACACTGAAGCTTTCTTT
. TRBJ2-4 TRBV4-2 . CASSQQTGMGNIQYF TGTGCCAGCAGCCAACAAACAGGGATGGGGAACATTCAGTACTTC
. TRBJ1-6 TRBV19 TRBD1 CASSTVTGVSSPLHF TGTGCCAGTAGTACCGTGACAGGGGTCAGTTCACCCCTCCACTTT
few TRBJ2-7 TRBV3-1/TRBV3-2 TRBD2 CASSQGGLAGLYEQYF TGTGCCAGCAGCCAAGGAGGACTAGCGGGACTCTACGAGCAGTACTTC
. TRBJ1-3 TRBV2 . CASSDGWQAYPGNTIYF TGTGCCAGCAGTGACGGTTGGCAGGCGTACCCTGGAAACACCATATATTTT
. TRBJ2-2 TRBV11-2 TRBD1 CASSFSDRGGTGELFF TGTGCCAGCAGCTTCAGCGACAGGGGGGGCACCGGGGAGCTGTTTTTT
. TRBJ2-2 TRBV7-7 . CASSLEHSTGELFF TGTGCTAGCAGCTTAGAACATTCCACCGGGGAGCTGTTTTTT
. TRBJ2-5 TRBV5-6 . CASSFHGEETQYF TGTGCCAGCAGCTTTCACGGAGAAGAGACCCAGTACTTC
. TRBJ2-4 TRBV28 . CASSQARVRGAAKNIQYF TGTGCCAGCAGTCAAGCGAGAGTCAGGGGGGCGGCCAAAAACATTCAGTACTTC
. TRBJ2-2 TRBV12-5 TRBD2 CASGLGGGTGELFF TGTGCTAGTGGTTTGGGCGGGGGGACCGGGGAGCTGTTTTTT
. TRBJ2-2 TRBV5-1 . CASLALADTGELFF TGCGCCAGCTTAGCACTAGCAGACACCGGGGAGCTGTTTTTT
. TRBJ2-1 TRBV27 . CASSLGLETNEQFF TGTGCCAGCAGTTTGGGGCTAGAAACCAATGAGCAGTTCTTC
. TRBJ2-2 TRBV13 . CASSLERTENTGELFF TGTGCCAGCAGCTTAGAAAGGACAGAGAACACCGGGGAGCTGTTTTTT
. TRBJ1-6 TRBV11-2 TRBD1 CASSLGTGGNSPLHF TGTGCCAGCAGCTTAGGGACAGGGGGCAATTCACCCCTCCACTTT
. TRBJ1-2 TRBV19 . CASSMNRNYGYTF TGTGCCAGTAGTATGAACAGGAATTATGGCTACACCTTC
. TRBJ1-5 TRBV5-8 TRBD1 CASSTLDRGKLQPQHF TGTGCCAGCAGCACTTTGGACAGGGGAAAATTGCAGCCCCAGCATTTT
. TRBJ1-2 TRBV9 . CASSVGPQRGDYGYTF TGTGCCAGCAGCGTAGGTCCTCAAAGGGGCGACTATGGCTACACCTTC
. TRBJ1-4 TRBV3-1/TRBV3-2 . CASSQAPGLGNEKLFF TGTGCCAGCAGCCAAGCGCCGGGACTAGGGAATGAAAAACTGTTTTTT
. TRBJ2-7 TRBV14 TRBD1 CASSQNPGTGSSYEQYF TGTGCCAGCAGCCAAAACCCGGGGACAGGGAGCTCCTACGAGCAGTACTTC
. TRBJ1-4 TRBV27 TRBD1 CASSRQGAEEKLFF TGTGCCAGCAGCCGCCAGGGGGCAGAGGAAAAACTGTTTTTT
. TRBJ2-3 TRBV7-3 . CASSLTGTSTDTQYF TGTGCCAGCAGCTTAACAGGGACTAGCACAGATACGCAGTATTTT
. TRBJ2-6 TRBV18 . CASSPQGPGSGANVLTF TGTGCCAGCTCACCACAGGGGCCTGGCTCTGGGGCCAACGTCCTGACTTTC
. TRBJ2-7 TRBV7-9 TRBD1 CASSQDRGKEQYF TGTGCCAGCAGCCAGGACAGGGGAAAAGAGCAGTACTTC
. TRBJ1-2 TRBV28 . CASSFAGVYYGYTF TGTGCCAGCAGTTTTGCGGGGGTTTACTATGGCTACACCTTC
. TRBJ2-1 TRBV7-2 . CASSFQTGGRNEQFF TGTGCCAGCAGCTTTCAAACCGGGGGTCGGAATGAGCAGTTCTTC
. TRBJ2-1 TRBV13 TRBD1 CASSTGTGDEQFF TGTGCCAGCAGCACCGGGACAGGGGATGAGCAGTTCTTC
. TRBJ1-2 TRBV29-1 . CSVGASPRANYGYTF TGCAGCGTTGGGGCTTCACCGAGGGCTAACTATGGCTACACCTTC
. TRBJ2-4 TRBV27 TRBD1 CASSSDRGLNIQYF TGTGCCAGCAGTTCGGACAGGGGGTTGAACATTCAGTACTTC
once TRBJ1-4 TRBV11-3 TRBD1 CASSPRQGRRDEKLFF TGTGCCAGCAGCCCTAGACAGGGTCGGAGGGATGAAAAACTGTTTTTT
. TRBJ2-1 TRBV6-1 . CASSGQGRSSSYNEQFF TGTGCCAGCAGTGGTCAGGGGCGCTCTTCCTCCTACAATGAGCAGTTCTTC
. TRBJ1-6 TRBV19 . CASRSALEPLHF TGTGCCAGCAGAAGTGCCCTAGAACCCCTCCACTTT
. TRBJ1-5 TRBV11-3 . CASSFCCFDGPGDNQPQHF TGTGCCAGCAGCTTTTGCTGCTTTGATGGACCAGGGGACAATCAGCCCCAGCATTTT
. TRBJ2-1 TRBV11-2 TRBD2 CASSIIAGGPYNEQFF TGTGCCAGCAGCATAATAGCGGGAGGACCTTACAATGAGCAGTTCTTC
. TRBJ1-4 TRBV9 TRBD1 CASSGGTGLSEKLFF TGTGCCAGCAGCGGGGGGACAGGGTTAAGTGAAAAACTGTTTTTT
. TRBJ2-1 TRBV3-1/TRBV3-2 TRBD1 CASSLGQGGGEQFF TGTGCCAGCAGCCTCGGACAGGGGGGGGGTGAGCAGTTCTTC